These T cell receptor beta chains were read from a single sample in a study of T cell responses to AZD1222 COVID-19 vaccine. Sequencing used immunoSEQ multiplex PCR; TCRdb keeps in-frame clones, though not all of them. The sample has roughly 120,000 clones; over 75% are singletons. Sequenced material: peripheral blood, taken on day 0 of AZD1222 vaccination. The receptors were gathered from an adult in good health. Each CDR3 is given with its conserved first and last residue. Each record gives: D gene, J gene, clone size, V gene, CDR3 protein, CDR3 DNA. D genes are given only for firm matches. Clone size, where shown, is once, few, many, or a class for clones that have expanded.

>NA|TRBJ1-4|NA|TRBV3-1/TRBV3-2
CASSSRSSREKLFF
TGTGCCAGCAGCTCCCGATCATCGCGTGAAAAACTGTTTTTT
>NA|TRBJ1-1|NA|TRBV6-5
CASSYVAANTEAFF
TGTGCCAGCAGTTACGTCGCGGCGAACACTGAAGCTTTCTTT
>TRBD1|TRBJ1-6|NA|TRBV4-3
CASSQGTGDNSPLHF
TGCGCCAGCAGCCAAGGGACAGGTGATAATTCACCCCTCCACTTT
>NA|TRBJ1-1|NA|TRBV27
CASSLSNRAGTEAFF
TGTGCCAGCAGTTTAAGTAACAGGGCGGGGACTGAAGCTTTCTTT
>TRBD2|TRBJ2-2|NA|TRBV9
CASSVAASGSFGAGELFF
TGTGCCAGCAGCGTAGCTGCTAGCGGGAGTTTCGGAGCCGGGGAGCTGTTTTTT
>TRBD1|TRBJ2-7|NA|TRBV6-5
CASSLTGGSEQYF
TGTGCCAGCAGCTTGACAGGGGGTTCCGAGCAGTACTTC
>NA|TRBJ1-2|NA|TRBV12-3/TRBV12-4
CASSTVAYGYTF
TGTGCCAGCTCCACAGTCGCCTATGGCTACACCTTC
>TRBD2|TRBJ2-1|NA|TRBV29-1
CSVGGDSDEQFF
TGCAGCGTGGGAGGGGATAGCGATGAGCAGTTCTTC
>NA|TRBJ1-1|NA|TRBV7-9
CASSSSFTEAFF
TGTGCCAGCAGCTCTAGTTTTACTGAAGCTTTCTTT
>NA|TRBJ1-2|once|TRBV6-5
CAAWGPSYGYTF
TGTGCGGCATGGGGACCCTCCTATGGCTACACCTTC
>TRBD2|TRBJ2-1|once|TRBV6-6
CASSSWTSGRTYNEQFF
TGTGCCAGCAGCTCCTGGACTAGCGGGAGGACCTACAATGAGCAGTTCTTC
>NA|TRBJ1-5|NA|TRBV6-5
CASGAGEDQPQHF
TGTGCCAGCGGAGCAGGAGAAGATCAGCCCCAGCATTTT
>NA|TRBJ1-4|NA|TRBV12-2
CASRLVGSATNEKLFF
TGTGCAAGTCGCTTAGTGGGTTCAGCAACTAATGAAAAACTGTTTTTT
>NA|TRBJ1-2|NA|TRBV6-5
CASSYSRAGNYGYTF
TGTGCCAGCAGTTACTCCCGGGCAGGGAACTATGGCTACACCTTC
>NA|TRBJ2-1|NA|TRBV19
CASSYLTLSSYNEQFF
TGTGCCAGTAGTTACCTGACCTTAAGCTCCTACAATGAGCAGTTCTTC
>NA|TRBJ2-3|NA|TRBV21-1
CASSKKEPYTDTQYF
TGTGCCAGCAGCAAAAAGGAACCCTACACAGATACGCAGTATTTT
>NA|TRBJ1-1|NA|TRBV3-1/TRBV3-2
CASSQVTGTEAFF
TGTGCCAGCAGCCAAGTTACAGGGACTGAAGCTTTCTTT